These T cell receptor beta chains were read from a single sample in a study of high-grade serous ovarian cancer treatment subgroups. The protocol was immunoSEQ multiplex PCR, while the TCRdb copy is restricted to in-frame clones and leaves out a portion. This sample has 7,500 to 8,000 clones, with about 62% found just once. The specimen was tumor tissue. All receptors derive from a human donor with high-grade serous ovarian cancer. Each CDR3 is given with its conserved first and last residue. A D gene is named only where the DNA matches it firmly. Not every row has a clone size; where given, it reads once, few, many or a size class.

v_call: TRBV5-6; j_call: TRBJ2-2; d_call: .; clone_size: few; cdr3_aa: CASSYLVSGGELFF; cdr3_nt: TGTGCCAGCAGCTATCTGGTGTCGGGCGGGGAGCTGTTTTTT
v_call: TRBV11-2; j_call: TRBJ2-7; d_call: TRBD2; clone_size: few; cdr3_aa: CASSLGDGGRGSYEQYF; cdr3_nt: TGTGCCAGCAGCTTAGGGGACGGGGGGAGAGGCTCCTACGAGCAGTACTTC
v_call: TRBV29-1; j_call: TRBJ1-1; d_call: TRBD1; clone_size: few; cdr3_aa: CSVDRQGLTEAFF; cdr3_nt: TGCAGCGTTGATAGACAGGGCCTCACTGAAGCTTTCTTT
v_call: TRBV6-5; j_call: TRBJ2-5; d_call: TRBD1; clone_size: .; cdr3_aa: CASSPPGTEETQYF; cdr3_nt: TGTGCCAGCAGTCCTCCCGGGACAGAAGAGACCCAGTACTTC
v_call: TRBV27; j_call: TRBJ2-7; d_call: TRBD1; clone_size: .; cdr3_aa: CASSRQGATEQYF; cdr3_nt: TGTGCCAGCAGCCGACAGGGAGCTACCGAGCAGTACTTC
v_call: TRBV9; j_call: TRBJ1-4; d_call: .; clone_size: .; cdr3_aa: CASSVSSQAANEKLFF; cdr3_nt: TGTGCCAGCAGCGTTTCGTCCCAGGCTGCTAATGAAAAACTGTTTTTT
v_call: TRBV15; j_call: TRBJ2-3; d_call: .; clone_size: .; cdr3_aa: CATSRGDSSADTQYF; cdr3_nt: TGTGCCACCAGCAGAGGGGACTCAAGCGCAGATACGCAGTATTTT
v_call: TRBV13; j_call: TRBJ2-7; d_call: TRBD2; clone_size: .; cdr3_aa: CASSPTTGDYYEQYF; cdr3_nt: TGTGCCAGCAGCCCTACCACGGGGGACTACTACGAGCAGTACTTC
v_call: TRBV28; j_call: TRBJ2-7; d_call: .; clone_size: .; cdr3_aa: CASSRYEQYF; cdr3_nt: TGTGCCAGCAGTCGCTACGAGCAGTACTTC
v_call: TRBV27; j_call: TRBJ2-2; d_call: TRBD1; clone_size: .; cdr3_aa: CASRDRGQPRSNTGELFF; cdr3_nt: TGTGCCAGCCGTGACAGGGGGCAGCCCCGTTCGAACACCGGGGAGCTGTTTTTT
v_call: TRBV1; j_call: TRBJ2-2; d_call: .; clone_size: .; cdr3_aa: CTSSQLAGEAGELFF; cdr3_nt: TGCACCAGCAGCCAGCTAGCGGGAGAGGCCGGGGAGCTGTTTTTT
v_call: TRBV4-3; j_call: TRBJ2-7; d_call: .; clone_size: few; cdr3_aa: CASSRDLLYEQYF; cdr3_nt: TGCGCCAGCAGCCGGGACTTACTCTACGAGCAGTACTTC
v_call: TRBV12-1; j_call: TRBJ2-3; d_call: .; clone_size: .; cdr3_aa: CASSFKGAPPTITDTQYF; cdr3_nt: TGTGCCAGCAGCTTTAAGGGGGCGCCCCCAACGATCACAGATACGCAGTATTTT
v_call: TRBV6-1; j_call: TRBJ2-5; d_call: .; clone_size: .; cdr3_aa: CASSEREQETQYF; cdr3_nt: TGTGCCAGCAGTGAAAGGGAACAAGAGACCCAGTACTTC
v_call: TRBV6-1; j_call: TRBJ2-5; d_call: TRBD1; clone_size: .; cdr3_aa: CASSEIQGEETQYF; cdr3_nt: TGTGCCAGCAGTGAGATACAGGGGGAAGAGACCCAGTACTTC
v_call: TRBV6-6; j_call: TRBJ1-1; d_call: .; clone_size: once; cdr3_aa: CASSYSEWGSTEAFF; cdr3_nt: TGTGCCAGCAGTTACTCGGAGTGGGGGTCCACTGAAGCTTTCTTT
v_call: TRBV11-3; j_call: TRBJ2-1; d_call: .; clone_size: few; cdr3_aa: CASSRNRYNEQFF; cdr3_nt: TGTGCCAGCAGCCGCAATCGGTACAATGAGCAGTTCTTC
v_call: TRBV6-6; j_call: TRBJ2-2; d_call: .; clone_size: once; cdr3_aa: CASSYERGTGELFF; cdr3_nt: TGTGCCAGCAGTTACGAAAGGGGCACCGGGGAGCTGTTTTTT
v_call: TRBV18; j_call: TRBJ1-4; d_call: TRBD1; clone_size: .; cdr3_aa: CASSLTPTGGNEKLFF; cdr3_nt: TGTGCCAGCTCCCTGACACCGACAGGGGGGAATGAAAAACTGTTTTTT
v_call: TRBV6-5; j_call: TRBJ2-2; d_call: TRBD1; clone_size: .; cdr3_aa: CASSYQTGPGELFF; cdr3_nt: TGTGCCAGCAGTTACCAGACAGGGCCCGGGGAGCTGTTTTTT
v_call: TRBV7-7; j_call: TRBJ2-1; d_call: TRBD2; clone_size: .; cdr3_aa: CASSPRLAGEVENEQFF; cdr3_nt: TGTGCCAGCAGCCCCCGACTAGCGGGAGAGGTAGAAAATGAGCAGTTCTTC
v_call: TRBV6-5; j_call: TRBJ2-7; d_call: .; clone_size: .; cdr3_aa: CASSSDRRSEQYF; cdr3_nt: TGTGCCAGCAGTTCCGACCGTAGGAGCGAGCAGTACTTC
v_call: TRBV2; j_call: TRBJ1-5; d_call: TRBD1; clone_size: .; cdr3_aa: CASSWTGPSNQPQHF; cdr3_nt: TGTGCCAGCAGTTGGACAGGCCCTAGCAATCAGCCCCAGCATTTT
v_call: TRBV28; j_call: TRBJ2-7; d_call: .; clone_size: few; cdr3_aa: CASTLVRGSSYEQYF; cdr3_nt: TGTGCCAGCACACTGGTACGAGGGAGCTCCTACGAGCAGTACTTC
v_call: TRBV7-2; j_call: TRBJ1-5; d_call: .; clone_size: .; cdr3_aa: CASSPRQAYQPQHF; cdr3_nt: TGTGCCAGCAGCCCCCGACAGGCGTATCAGCCCCAGCATTTT
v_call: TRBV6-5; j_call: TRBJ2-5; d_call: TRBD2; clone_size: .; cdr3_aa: CASSLASGSVETQYF; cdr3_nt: TGTGCCAGCAGTTTAGCTAGCGGGAGTGTCGAGACCCAGTACTTC
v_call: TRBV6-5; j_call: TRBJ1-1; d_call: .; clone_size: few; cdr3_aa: CASSYLGDTEAFF; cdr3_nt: TGTGCCAGCAGTTACCTAGGGGACACTGAAGCTTTCTTT
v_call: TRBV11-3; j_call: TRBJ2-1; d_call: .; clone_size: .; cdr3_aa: CASSLEGVSYNEQFF; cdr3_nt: TGTGCCAGCAGCTTAGAAGGGGTCTCCTACAATGAGCAGTTCTTC
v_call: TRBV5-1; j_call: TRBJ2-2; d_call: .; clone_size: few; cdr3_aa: CASKGDIAGELFF; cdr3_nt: TGCGCCAGCAAAGGGGACATTGCCGGGGAGCTGTTTTTT
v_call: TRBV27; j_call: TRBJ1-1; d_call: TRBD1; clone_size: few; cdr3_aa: CASLAVRGLGAFF; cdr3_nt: TGTGCCAGCCTTGCCGTAAGGGGGCTGGGAGCTTTCTTT
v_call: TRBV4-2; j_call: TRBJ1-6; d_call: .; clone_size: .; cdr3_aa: CASSFRPVRNSPLHF; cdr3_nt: TGTGCCAGCAGCTTCCGTCCGGTTCGAAATTCACCCCTCCACTTT
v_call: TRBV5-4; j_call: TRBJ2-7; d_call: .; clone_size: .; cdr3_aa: CASSGGSTYEQYF; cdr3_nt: TGTGCCAGCAGCGGGGGTTCGACCTACGAGCAGTACTTC
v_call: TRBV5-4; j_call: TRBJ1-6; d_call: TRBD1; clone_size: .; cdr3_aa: CASSLGGQGFSPLHF; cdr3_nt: TGTGCCAGCAGCTTGGGGGGACAGGGGTTTTCACCCCTCCACTTT
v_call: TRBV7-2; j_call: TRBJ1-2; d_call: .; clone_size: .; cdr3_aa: CASSRYRDIAGYTF; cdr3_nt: TGTGCCAGCAGCCGCTACCGGGACATCGCTGGCTACACCTTC
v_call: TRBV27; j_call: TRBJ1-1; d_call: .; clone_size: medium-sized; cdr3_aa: CASSFSPGDRAFF; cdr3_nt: TGTGCCAGCAGTTTCTCCCCAGGGGATCGGGCTTTCTTT
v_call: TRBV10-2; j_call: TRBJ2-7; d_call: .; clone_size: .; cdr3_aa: CASNLGPFSYEQYF; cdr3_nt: TGCGCCAGCAACCTGGGACCTTTCTCCTACGAGCAGTACTTC
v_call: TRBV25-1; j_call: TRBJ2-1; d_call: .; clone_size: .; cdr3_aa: CASSRISSYNEQFF; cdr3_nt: TGTGCCAGCAGCAGGATAAGCTCCTACAATGAGCAGTTCTTC
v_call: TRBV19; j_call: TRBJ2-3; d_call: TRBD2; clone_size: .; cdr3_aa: CASSQNEAGGGTQYF; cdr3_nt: TGTGCCAGTAGTCAGAATGAAGCGGGGGGCGGCACGCAGTATTTT
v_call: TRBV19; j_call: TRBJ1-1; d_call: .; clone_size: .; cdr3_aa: CASNWDSMNTEAFF; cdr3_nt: TGTGCCAGTAACTGGGATTCCATGAACACTGAAGCTTTCTTT
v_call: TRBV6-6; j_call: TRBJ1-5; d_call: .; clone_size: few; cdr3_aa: CASSYVNQPQHF; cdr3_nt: TGTGCCAGCAGTTACGTCAATCAGCCCCAGCATTTT